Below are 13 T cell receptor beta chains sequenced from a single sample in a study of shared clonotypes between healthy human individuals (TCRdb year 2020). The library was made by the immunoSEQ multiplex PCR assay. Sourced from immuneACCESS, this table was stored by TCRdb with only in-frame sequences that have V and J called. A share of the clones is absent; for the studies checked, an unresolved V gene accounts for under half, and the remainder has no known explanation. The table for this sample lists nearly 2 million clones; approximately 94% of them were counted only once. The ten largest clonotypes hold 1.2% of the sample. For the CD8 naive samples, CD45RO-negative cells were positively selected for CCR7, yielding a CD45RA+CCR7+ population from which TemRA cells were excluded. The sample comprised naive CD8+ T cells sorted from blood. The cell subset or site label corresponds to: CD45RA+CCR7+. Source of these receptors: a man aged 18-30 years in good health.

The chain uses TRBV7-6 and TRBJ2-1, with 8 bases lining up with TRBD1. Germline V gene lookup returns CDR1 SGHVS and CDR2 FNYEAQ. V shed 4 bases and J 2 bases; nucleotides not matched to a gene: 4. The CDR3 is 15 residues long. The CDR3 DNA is TGTGCCAGCAGCTACCAGGGGGCGACCTACAATGAGCAGTTCTTC. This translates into CASSYQGATYNEQFF.

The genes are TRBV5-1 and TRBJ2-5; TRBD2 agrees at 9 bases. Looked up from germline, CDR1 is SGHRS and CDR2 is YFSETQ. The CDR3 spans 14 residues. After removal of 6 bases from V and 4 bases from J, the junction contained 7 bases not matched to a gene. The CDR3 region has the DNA TGCGCCAGCACCATGGGACTAGCCCTAGAGACCCAGTACTTC. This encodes CASTMGLALETQYF.

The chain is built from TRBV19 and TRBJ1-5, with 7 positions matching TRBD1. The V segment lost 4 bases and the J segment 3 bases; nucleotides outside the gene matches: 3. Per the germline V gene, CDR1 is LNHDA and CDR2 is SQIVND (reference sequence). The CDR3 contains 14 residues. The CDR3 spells CASSSGQDNQPQHF. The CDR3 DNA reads TGTGCCAGTAGTAGCGGACAGGACAATCAGCCCCAGCATTTT.

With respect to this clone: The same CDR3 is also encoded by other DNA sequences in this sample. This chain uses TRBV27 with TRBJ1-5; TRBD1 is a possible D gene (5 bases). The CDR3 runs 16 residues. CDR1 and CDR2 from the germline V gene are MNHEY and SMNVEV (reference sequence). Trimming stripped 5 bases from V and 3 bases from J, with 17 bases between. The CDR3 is CASSPSGGESNQPQHF. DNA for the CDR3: TGTGCCAGCAGTCCTTCTGGAGGGGAATCCAATCAGCCCCAGCATTTT.

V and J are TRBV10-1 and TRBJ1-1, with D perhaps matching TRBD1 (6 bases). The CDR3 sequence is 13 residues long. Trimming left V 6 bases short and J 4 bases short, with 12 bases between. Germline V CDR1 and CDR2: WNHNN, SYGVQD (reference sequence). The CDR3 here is CASRSGVATEAFF. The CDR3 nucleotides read TGCGCCAGCAGATCAGGGGTAGCCACTGAAGCTTTCTTT.

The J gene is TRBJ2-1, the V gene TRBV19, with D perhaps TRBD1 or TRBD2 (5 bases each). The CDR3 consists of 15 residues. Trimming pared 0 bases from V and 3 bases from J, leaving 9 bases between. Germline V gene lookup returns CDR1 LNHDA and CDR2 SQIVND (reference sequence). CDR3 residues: CASSIDPGGYNEQFF. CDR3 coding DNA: TGTGCCAGTAGTATAGATCCTGGGGGCTACAATGAGCAGTTCTTC.

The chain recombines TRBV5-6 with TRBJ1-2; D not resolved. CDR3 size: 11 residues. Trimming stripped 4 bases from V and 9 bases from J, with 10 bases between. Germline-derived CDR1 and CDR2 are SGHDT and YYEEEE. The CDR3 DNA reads TGTGCCAGCAGCCTGCTGGTGAGCTACACCTTC. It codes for CASSLLVSYTF.

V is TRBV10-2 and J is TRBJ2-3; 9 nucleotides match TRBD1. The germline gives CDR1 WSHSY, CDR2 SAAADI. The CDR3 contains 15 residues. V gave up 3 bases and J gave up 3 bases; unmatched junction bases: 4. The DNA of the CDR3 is TGCGCCAGCAGTGACCTGGACAGGGGAACAGATACGCAGTATTTT. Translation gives CASSDLDRGTDTQYF.

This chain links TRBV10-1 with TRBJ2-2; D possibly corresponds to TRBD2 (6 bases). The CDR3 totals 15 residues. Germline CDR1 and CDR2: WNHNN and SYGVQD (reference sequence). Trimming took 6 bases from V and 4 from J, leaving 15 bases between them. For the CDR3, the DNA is TGCGCCAGCAGCGGCGGGCGGGACCCCACCGGGGAGCTGTTTTTT. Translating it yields CASSGGRDPTGELFF.

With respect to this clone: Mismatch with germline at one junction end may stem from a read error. For the CDR3, the DNA is TGTGCCAGCAGCCTAACAGGGGGATCTGAAAAACTGTTTTTT. This codes for CASSLTGGSEKLFF. This rearrangement joins TRBV7-3 to TRBJ1-4; 8 bases are shared with TRBD1. CDR1 SGHTA and CDR2 FQGTGA come from the germline V gene. This CDR3 is built from 14 residues.

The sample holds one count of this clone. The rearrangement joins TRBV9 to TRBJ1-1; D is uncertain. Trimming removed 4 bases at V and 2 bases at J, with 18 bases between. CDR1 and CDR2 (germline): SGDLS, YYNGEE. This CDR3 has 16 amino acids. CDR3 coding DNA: TGTGCCAGCAGCTCACAGAGCGGAGACCCTAACACTGAAGCTTTCTTT. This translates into CASSSQSGDPNTEAFF.

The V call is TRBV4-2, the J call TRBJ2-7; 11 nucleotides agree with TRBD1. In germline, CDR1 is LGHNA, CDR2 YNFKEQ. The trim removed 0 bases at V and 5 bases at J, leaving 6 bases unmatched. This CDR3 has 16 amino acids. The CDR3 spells CASSQDPGTGGNEQYF. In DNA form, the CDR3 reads TGTGCCAGCAGCCAAGATCCGGGGACAGGGGGAAACGAGCAGTACTTC.

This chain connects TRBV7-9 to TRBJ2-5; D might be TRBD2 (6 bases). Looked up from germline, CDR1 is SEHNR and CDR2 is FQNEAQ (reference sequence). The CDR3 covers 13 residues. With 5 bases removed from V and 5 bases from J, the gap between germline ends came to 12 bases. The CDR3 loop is CASSGGKMETQYF. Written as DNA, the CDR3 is TGTGCCAGCAGCGGGGGGAAAATGGAGACCCAGTACTTC.